This T cell receptor beta chain came from a study of blood T cells in healthy people across ages. Study conclusions and caveats: More naive CD4+ cells and higher diversity were found in long-lived than in aged donors.

For this clonotype: Its target is not known.

A second about 6 to 12 cycle PCR used barcoded and J-beta primers. Every cDNA molecule carried a tag from a template-switch adaptor bearing 12 random nucleotides. Every sample gave at least 2.5 million paired-end reads containing CDR3. TCRdb fed the 5' RACE reads into MiXCR, producing one record per CDR3 protein. This table holds approximately 600,000 distinct CDR3 sequences, about 54% found once. Per-sample yields of isolated PBMCs were at least 7 million. Germline lookup yields CDR1 MDHEN and CDR2 SYDVKM. The CDR3 length is 16 residues. This TCR derives from a man aged 60 to 75 in good health. The chain links TRBV28 to TRBJ2-5; perhaps D is TRBD1 or TRBD2 (6 bases each). The J call may be incorrect, as the DNA end agrees better with TRBJ2-1. Sequencing input: blood. CDR3 in amino acids: CASSPTRGGIAETQFF. CDR3 in DNA: TGTGCCAGCAGTCCTACTAGAGGGGGGATTGCGGAGACCCAGTTCTTC.